This T cell receptor beta chain was captured by sequencing in a study of T cell responses to AZD1222 COVID-19 vaccine. V was pared by 8 bases and J by 2 bases, with 7 bases of the junction left unmatched. Germline V gives CDR1 MGHDK, CDR2 SYGVNS. CDR3 size: 14 residues. Whole-study findings and limits: Donor demographics were predominantly white British with a female majority; clonal diversity may be underestimated.

Generated by immunoSEQ multiplex PCR, the TCRdb table keeps only in-frame clones and is missing some. The sample has 150,000 to 200,000 clones; 75% to 90% are singletons. As concerns this clone: Its cognate antigen is unknown.

This receptor was identified in an adult who received the MenACWY meningococcal vaccine as a control. The chain has TRBV25-1 and TRBJ2-7; 9 nucleotides align to TRBD1. The sequenced sample was peripheral blood, obtained 28 days after the second dose of the MenACWY control vaccine. CDR3: CASGAGTGTYEQYF. The CDR3 bases are TGTGCCAGCGGAGCGGGGACAGGGACCTACGAGCAGTACTTC.